This entry lists 4 T cell receptor beta chains sequenced from one sample in a study of blood T cells in healthy people across ages. A J-beta primer mix and a sample-barcoded 5' primer were used in a second PCR of roughly 6 to 11 cycles. MiXCR was run by TCRdb on the 5' RACE reads, yielding one entry per CDR3 protein. The sample includes about 580,000 distinct CDR3 sequences, less than 60% of them seen just once. The sequenced sample consisted of blood. The receptor source for this set is a man older than 75 in good health.

To note about this clonotype: Germline and junction disagree at one end, which may indicate a read error. The chain couples TRBV11-1 to TRBJ2-7, with 7 bases identical to TRBD1. CDR1 and CDR2 (germline): SGHAT, FQDESV (reference sequence). CDR3 size: 14 residues. The CDR3 coding sequence is TGTGCCAGCAGCCCTGGACAGGCGTCCTACGAGCAGAACTTC. Translation gives CASSPGQASYEQNF.

The rearrangement joins TRBV28 to TRBJ1-6; D is unresolved. The germline CDR1 and CDR2 sequences are MDHEN and SYDVKM. Trimming removed 3 bases at V and 7 bases at J, with 7 bases between. The CDR3 covers 13 residues. The CDR3 coding sequence is TGTGCCAGCAGTTTGTTTCGGAATTCACCCCTCCACTTT. This gives the protein CASSLFRNSPLHF. Filled out from reference TRBV28 and TRBJ1-6, the complete variable domain reads DVKVTQSSRYLVKRTGEKVFLECVQDMDHENMFWYRQDPGLGLRLIYFSYDVKMKEKGDIPEGYSVSREKKERFSLILESASTNQTSMYLCASSLFRNSPLHFGNGTRLTVT.

This clonotype was observed a handful of times. The genes are TRBV5-4 and TRBJ1-2; D not resolved. The CDR3 has 15 amino acids. CDR1 and CDR2 (germline): SGHNT, YYREEE (reference sequence). The V gene lost 0 bases and the J gene lost 4 bases, with 13 bases spanning the gap. The DNA for the CDR3 is TGTGCCAGCAGCTTGGAAAGTCCCAAAGGCTATGGCTACACCTTC. Protein product: CASSLESPKGYGYTF. The whole variable domain, filled in from reference TRBV5-4 and TRBJ1-2, reads ETGVTQSPTHLIKTRGQQVTLRCSSQSGHNTVSWYQQALGQGPQFIFQYYREEENGRGNFPPRFSGLQFPNYSSELNVNALELDDSALYLCASSLESPKGYGYTFGSGTRLTVV.

This clonotype appeared once. A read error may be the cause here, since a much bigger clone is one base away. The chain has TRBV6-5 and TRBJ2-3, with D unresolved. The germline V and J ends were trimmed by 5 bases and 4 bases, with 13 bases remaining between them. CDR3 size: 14 residues. CDR1 and CDR2 from the germline V gene are MNHEY and SVGAGI. The CDR3 sequence is CASSRTTMPDTQYF. As DNA, the CDR3 is TGTGCCAGCAGTCGGACCACCATGCCAGATACGCAGTATTTT.